These 10 T cell receptor beta chains were sequenced from one sample in a study of shared clonotypes between healthy human individuals. The repertoire was sequenced with immunoSEQ multiplex PCR; TCRdb's copy has only in-frame clones and lacks some. The sample has 2 million to 2.5 million clones; roughly 90% are singletons. Sequencing was performed on naive CD4+ T cells from PBMCs. As to subset: CD45RA+ positively selected. These receptors came from a man aged 18 to 29 in good health. Some clones in this sample may be carry-over from other donors' samples.

The chain uses TRBV29-1 and TRBJ2-6; D is unclear. This CDR3 is built from 12 residues. Germline V gives CDR1 SQVTM, CDR2 ANQGSEA. The V gene lost 0 bases and the J gene lost 3 bases, with 0 bases spanning the gap. CDR3 nucleotide sequence: TGCAGCGTTGAAGATGGGGCCAACGTCCTGACTTTC. Residues: CSVEDGANVLTF. Combining the CDR3 with reference TRBV29-1 and TRBJ2-6 gives the whole variable domain SAVISQKPSRDICQRGTSLTIQCQVDSQVTMMFWYRQQPGQSLTLIATANQGSEATYESGFVIDKFPISRPNLTFSTLTVSNMSPEDSSIYLCSVEDGANVLTFGAGSRLTVL.

The chain combines TRBV25-1 with TRBJ2-3, with 7 bases that match TRBD1. CDR1 and CDR2 from the germline V gene are MGHDK and SYGVNS. The CDR3 length is 14 residues. V trimming: 5 bases; J trimming: 7 bases; junction bases outside the gene matches: 9. The CDR3 nucleotides are TGTGCCAGCAGTCCGACAGGGTCAATTAATACGCAGTATTTT. Amino acid sequence: CASSPTGSINTQYF.

This clone turned up a few times. The V gene is TRBV19, the J gene TRBJ1-2; TRBD1 is a possible D gene (6 bases). V lost 3 bases and J 6 bases, leaving 11 bases between the germline ends. Germline CDR1 is LNHDA and CDR2 is SQIVND (reference sequence). CDR3 size: 13 residues. The CDR3 reads CASSMGHRDGYTF. DNA of the CDR3: TGTGCCAGTAGTATGGGACACCGAGATGGCTACACCTTC.

The V call is TRBV5-4, the J call TRBJ2-6, with a possible D match to TRBD1 (6 bases). CDR1 and CDR2 from the germline V gene are SGHNT and YYREEE (reference sequence). Trimming left V 4 bases short and J 1 base short, with 9 bases between. The CDR3 is 15 residues long. The CDR3 bases are TGTGCCAGCAGCACCACAGGGTCTGGGGCCAACGTCCTGACTTTC. Protein: CASSTTGSGANVLTF. Based on the CDR3 plus reference TRBV5-4 and TRBJ2-6, the full variable domain is ETGVTQSPTHLIKTRGQQVTLRCSSQSGHNTVSWYQQALGQGPQFIFQYYREEENGRGNFPPRFSGLQFPNYSSELNVNALELDDSALYLCASSTTGSGANVLTFGAGSRLTVL.

The rearrangement joins TRBV7-6 to TRBJ1-2, with TRBD1 identical over 7 bases. This CDR3 is 14 amino acids long. V gave up 5 bases and J gave up 7 bases; unmatched junction bases: 10. Germline V gives CDR1 SGHVS, CDR2 FNYEAQ. The chain's CDR3 is CASSPKGGAGGYTF. CDR3 in DNA: TGTGCCAGCAGCCCGAAAGGGGGCGCGGGTGGCTACACCTTC. The full variable domain, with the rest looked up from reference TRBV7-6 and TRBJ1-2, is GAGVSQSPRYKVTKRGQDVALRCDPISGHVSLYWYRQALGQGPEFLTYFNYEAQQDKSGLPNDRFSAERPEGSISTLTIQRTEQRDSAMYRCASSPKGGAGGYTFGSGTRLTVV.

The chain uses TRBV28 and TRBJ2-3; 8 bases align to TRBD2. The CDR3 sequence is 15 residues long. Trimming at V came to 6 bases and at J to 3 bases, leaving 8 bases not matched to a gene. Germline loops: CDR1 MDHEN, CDR2 SYDVKM. Here the CDR3 reads CASRKAGGVTDTQYF. The DNA of the CDR3 is TGTGCCAGCAGGAAGGCGGGGGGAGTAACAGATACGCAGTATTTT.

The sample holds a few counts of this clone. Other DNA variants within this sample encode the same CDR3. The V gene is TRBV28, the J gene TRBJ1-2, with TRBD1 as a possible D gene (6 bases). Germline assignment: CDR1 MDHEN and CDR2 SYDVKM. This CDR3 spans 13 amino acids. V lost 1 base and J 4 bases, leaving 7 bases between the germline ends. CDR3 region: CASSLSGAYGYTF. CDR3 nucleotides: TGTGCCAGCAGTTTATCAGGGGCCTATGGCTACACCTTC.

The CDR3 nucleotides read TGTGCCAGCAGCTTCGAGCGCGAGGGCGGGGAGCTGTTTTTT. It encodes CASSFEREGGELFF. This chain uses TRBV11-2 with TRBJ2-2, with a possible D match to TRBD2 (5 bases). Trimming cost V 3 bases and J 7 bases, with 12 bases left between them. The germline V gene encodes CDR1 SGHAT and CDR2 FQNNGV. The CDR3 spans 14 residues.

V and J are TRBV29-1 and TRBJ1-2, with unresolved D. The germline V and J ends were trimmed by 3 bases and 2 bases, with 13 bases remaining between them. Germline-derived CDR1 and CDR2 are SQVTM and ANQGSEA. There are 14 residues in the CDR3. The CDR3 nucleotides read TGCAGCGTTGAGGGGATCGGGGTAAACTATGGCTACACCTTC. The encoded protein is CSVEGIGVNYGYTF. Drawing the rest from reference TRBV29-1 and TRBJ1-2, the complete variable domain is SAVISQKPSRDICQRGTSLTIQCQVDSQVTMMFWYRQQPGQSLTLIATANQGSEATYESGFVIDKFPISRPNLTFSTLTVSNMSPEDSSIYLCSVEGIGVNYGYTFGSGTRLTVV.

This clone has more than one count but fewer than ten. The same CDR3 arises from other DNA sequences in this sample as well. This chain connects TRBV30 to TRBJ1-1; D uncertain. Between the trimmed V and J ends, which lost 0 bases and 6 bases, there was a span of 5 bases. This CDR3 spans 11 amino acids. Germline CDR1 GTSNPN, CDR2 SVGIG (reference sequence). The CDR3 coding sequence is TGTGCCTGGAGTGTGGGGTCTGAAGCTTTCTTT. This codes for CAWSVGSEAFF.